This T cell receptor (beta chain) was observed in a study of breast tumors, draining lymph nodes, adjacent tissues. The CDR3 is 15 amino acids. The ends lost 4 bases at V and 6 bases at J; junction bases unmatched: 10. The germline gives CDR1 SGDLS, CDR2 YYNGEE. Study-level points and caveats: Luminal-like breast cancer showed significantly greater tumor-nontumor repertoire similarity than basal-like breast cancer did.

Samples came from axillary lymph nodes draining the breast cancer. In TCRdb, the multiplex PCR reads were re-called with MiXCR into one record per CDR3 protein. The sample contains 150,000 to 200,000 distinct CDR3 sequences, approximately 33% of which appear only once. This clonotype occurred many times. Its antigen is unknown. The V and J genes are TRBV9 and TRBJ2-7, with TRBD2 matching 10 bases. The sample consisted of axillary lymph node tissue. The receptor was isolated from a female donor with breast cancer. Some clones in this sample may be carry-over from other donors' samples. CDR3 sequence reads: CASSTRASGSTEQYF. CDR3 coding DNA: TGTGCCAGCAGCACCAGGGCTAGCGGGAGCACCGAGCAGTACTTC.